The 15 T cell receptor beta chains below were found in one sample sequenced in a study of blood T cell repertoires in COVID-19. The repertoire was sequenced with immunoSEQ multiplex PCR; TCRdb's copy has only in-frame clones and lacks some. The sample lists under 95,000 clones; 82% were seen once. Sequences were obtained from peripheral blood. The receptors stem from an elderly woman with acute or convalescent COVID-19.

This chain connects TRBV19 to TRBJ2-1; 8 bases match TRBD1. Germline V gives CDR1 LNHDA, CDR2 SQIVND (reference sequence). With 7 bases clipped from V and 10 bases from J, the junction kept 9 bases outside the gene matches. This CDR3 spans 13 amino acids. This chain's CDR3 is CASIPQGAGEQFF. The DNA of the CDR3 is TGTGCCAGTATACCTCAGGGGGCGGGGGAGCAGTTCTTC.

The rearrangement joins TRBV10-3 to TRBJ2-2; 7 bases are shared with TRBD1. Germline CDR1 and CDR2: ENHRY and SYGVKD. Trimming removed 10 bases from V and 3 bases from J; junction bases left unmatched: 8. The CDR3 totals 14 residues. CDR3 protein: CASRGGLDTGELFF. The CDR3 DNA is TGTGCCAGCCGAGGGGGCCTGGACACCGGGGAGCTGTTTTTT.

The gene calls are TRBV18 and TRBJ1-1; D gene uncertain. This CDR3 contains 12 residues. Trimming removed 3 bases from V and 3 bases from J, with 5 bases in between. CDR1 and CDR2 from the germline V gene are KGHSH and LQKENI. The CDR3 nucleotides are TGTGCCAGCTCACCGAGGGACACTGAAGCTTTCTTT. Protein product: CASSPRDTEAFF.

This clone has just one count. The rearrangement joins TRBV28 to TRBJ2-7, with D possibly being TRBD1 (6 bases). The CDR3 contains 13 residues. Germline V gene data show CDR1 as MDHEN and CDR2 as SYDVKM. The germline V and J ends were trimmed by 6 bases and 3 bases, with 12 bases remaining between them. This CDR3 is CASRTGQLYEQYF. The CDR3 DNA reads TGTGCCAGCAGGACCGGACAGCTCTACGAGCAGTACTTC.

This clone was counted at least ten times. The chain recombines TRBV10-2 with TRBJ2-7, with 9 positions matching TRBD1. Germline V gene data show CDR1 as WSHSY and CDR2 as SAAADI. V shed 10 bases, J shed 6 bases, and the junction held 10 bases outside the gene matches. The CDR3 runs to 13 residues. CDR3 sequence: CATSGTGPSEQYF. The CDR3, as DNA: TGCGCCACTTCCGGGACAGGGCCCTCCGAGCAGTACTTC.

The rearrangement joins TRBV7-8 to TRBJ1-4; maybe TRBD1 (6 bases). The CDR3 has 14 amino acids. V shed 1 base and J shed 10 bases, with 13 bases lying between them. From germline, CDR1 is SGHVS and CDR2 FQNEAQ. The CDR3 coding sequence is TGTGCCAGCAGCTTAGAACAGGGTGGGGGAAAACTGTTTTTT. It codes for CASSLEQGGGKLFF. The variable domain in full, with the rest retrieved from reference TRBV7-8 and TRBJ1-4, is GAGVSQSPRYKVAKRGQDVALRCDPISGHVSLFWYQQALGQGPEFLTYFQNEAQLDKSGLPSDRFFAERPEGSVSTLKIQRTQQEDSAVYLCASSLEQGGGKLFFGSGTQLSVL.

The rearrangement uses TRBV11-3 and TRBJ2-2, with 10 positions matching TRBD2. CDR3 length equals 16 residues. With 4 bases clipped from V and 3 bases from J, the junction kept 5 bases outside the gene matches. From germline, CDR1 is SGHNT and CDR2 YENEEA. The CDR3 nucleotides are TGTGCCAGCAGCTCTGGACTAGCGGATTACACCGGGGAGCTGTTTTTT. This codes for CASSSGLADYTGELFF.

This chain joins TRBV7-9 and TRBJ1-6; 10 nucleotides line up with TRBD1. The germline V gene encodes CDR1 SEHNR and CDR2 FQNEAQ (reference sequence). The CDR3 loop spans 14 amino acids. The V and J ends lost 6 bases and 10 bases, in that order; junction bases with no gene match: 6. The CDR3 here is CASSSGQGPSPLHF. CDR3 bases: TGTGCCAGCAGTTCGGGACAGGGGCCCTCACCCCTCCACTTT.

This clone was picked up one time. The chain uses TRBV3-1 (or the pseudogene TRBV3-2) and TRBJ2-7; 7 bases line up with TRBD2. V lost 3 bases and J lost 3; bases outside the gene matches: 8. CDR1 and CDR2 (germline): LGHDT, YNNKEL (reference sequence). The CDR3 runs 15 residues. This CDR3 reads CASSQGGFPNYEQYF. In DNA, the CDR3 is TGTGCCAGCAGCCAGGGGGGGTTCCCCAACTACGAGCAGTACTTC.

The chain uses TRBV5-4 and TRBJ1-2; unclear D gene. Germline loops: CDR1 SGHNT, CDR2 YYREEE (reference sequence). CDR3 length equals 14 residues. V was trimmed by 0 bases and J by 1 base, leaving 7 bases between them. The CDR3 loop is CASSLAQFNYGYTF. The CDR3 nucleotides are TGTGCCAGCAGCTTGGCCCAGTTTAACTATGGCTACACCTTC. Using reference TRBV5-4 and TRBJ1-2 for the parts outside the CDR3, the full variable domain is ETGVTQSPTHLIKTRGQQVTLRCSSQSGHNTVSWYQQALGQGPQFIFQYYREEENGRGNFPPRFSGLQFPNYSSELNVNALELDDSALYLCASSLAQFNYGYTFGSGTRLTVV.

The rearrangement links TRBV29-1 to TRBJ2-1; maybe TRBD1 (6 bases). This CDR3 spans 16 amino acids. Germline lookup yields CDR1 SQVTM and CDR2 ANQGSEA. V was trimmed by 0 bases and J by 1 base, leaving 13 bases between them. CDR3 in amino acids: CSVEDPGRGSYNEQFF. The DNA of the CDR3 is TGCAGCGTTGAAGATCCTGGTAGGGGGTCCTACAATGAGCAGTTCTTC.

V and J are TRBV5-5 and TRBJ2-7; D not resolved. Trimming stripped 1 base from V and 2 bases from J, with 10 bases between. CDR1 and CDR2 (germline): SGHKS, YYEKEE (reference sequence). This CDR3 has 14 amino acids. CDR3 region: CASSLTHGAYEQYF. For the CDR3, the DNA is TGTGCCAGCAGCTTGACACATGGTGCCTACGAGCAGTACTTC.

This chain uses TRBV9 with TRBJ2-1; D unclear. The germline V gene encodes CDR1 SGDLS and CDR2 YYNGEE. Between the trimmed V and J ends, which lost 4 bases and 0 bases, there was a span of 8 bases. The CDR3 runs to 14 residues. CDR3 nucleotides: TGTGCCAGCAGCCCGGTCCACTCCTACAATGAGCAGTTCTTC. Its protein is CASSPVHSYNEQFF.

V gene TRBV15 combines with J gene TRBJ2-6; 7 nucleotides align to TRBD1. CDR3 length: 18 residues. Germline-derived CDR1 and CDR2 are LNHNV and YYDKDF (reference sequence). V lost 1 base, J lost 0 bases, and 6 bases stayed unmatched. This CDR3 reads CATSRAGTATSGANVLTF. DNA of the CDR3: TGTGCCACCAGCAGAGCCGGGACAGCTACCTCTGGGGCCAACGTCCTGACTTTC.

The genes are TRBV27 and TRBJ2-2; D perhaps matches TRBD1 (5 bases). This CDR3 comprises 16 residues. Per the germline V gene, CDR1 is MNHEY and CDR2 is SMNVEV (reference sequence). V dropped 1 base and J dropped 6 bases, with 15 bases sitting between them. CDR3 DNA sequence: TGTGCCAGCAGTTTATATCCTGGGTGGGGCGCCGGGGAGCTGTTTTTT. As protein: CASSLYPGWGAGELFF.